The 10 T cell receptor beta chains listed next were all sequenced from one sample in a study of beta chain features in type 1 diabetes. Every bit of the isolated RNA underwent reverse transcription, so sequencing read expressed TCRB transcripts. TCRdb keeps only in-frame clones here, not all; method: immunoSEQ multiplex PCR. The repertoire holds about 9,400 clones, around 78% seen once, with 1.4% in the top ten. Sequencing was performed on Tregs from blood. The source of these receptors is a young woman in good health.

V usage is TRBV2 and J usage is TRBJ2-5, with D maybe TRBD2 (6 bases). CDR1 is SNHLY and CDR2 is FYNNEI in the germline V gene. This CDR3 contains 14 residues. The CDR3 DNA reads TGTCCCACCCAGGGACTTAACCGCCAAGAGACCCAGTACTTC. This codes for CPTQGLNRQETQYF.

The genes are TRBV7-2 and TRBJ1-2, with TRBD1 as a possible D gene (5 bases). The germline V gene has CDR1 SGHTA and CDR2 FQGNSA. Trimming removed 5 bases at V and 1 base at J, with 17 bases between. The CDR3 consists of 16 residues. The CDR3 DNA sequence: TGTGCCAGCAGCCCTAGCGGGGGGACGATTAACTATGGCTACACCTTC. Amino acid sequence: CASSPSGGTINYGYTF.

J is TRBJ1-2 and V is TRBV6-1; 7 bases are a match to TRBD1. Germline values: CDR1 MNHNS, CDR2 SASEGT. This CDR3 has 14 residues. Trimming removed 4 bases from V and 2 bases from J; junction bases left unmatched: 4. CDR3 protein: CASSGTTGNYGYTF. The CDR3 DNA sequence: TGTGCCAGCAGTGGCACGACAGGGAACTATGGCTACACCTTC.

V gene TRBV2 combines with J gene TRBJ2-7; no clear D gene. CDR1 is SNHLY and CDR2 is FYNNEI in the germline V gene. This CDR3 is 11 amino acids long. The V gene lost 5 bases and the J gene lost 4 bases, with 6 bases spanning the gap. CDR3 coding DNA: TGTGCCAGCAGTTTAGTGTACGAGCAGTACTTC. Translation: CASSLVYEQYF.

This clone was recorded only once. The rearrangement uses TRBV7-3 and TRBJ2-1; 8 nucleotides align to TRBD2. CDR3 length: 15 residues. Germline V gene lookup returns CDR1 SGHTA and CDR2 FQGTGA. The J segment lost 4 bases and the V segment lost 1 base, leaving 3 bases of the junction unmatched. The CDR3 is CASSLNTGGYNEQFF. CDR3 DNA: TGTGCCAGCAGCTTAAATACGGGGGGGTACAATGAGCAGTTCTTC.

The V and J genes are TRBV2 and TRBJ1-1, with D possibly matching TRBD1 (5 bases). V lost 7 bases and J 3 bases, leaving 24 bases between the germline ends. The CDR3 runs to 17 residues. Germline loops: CDR1 SNHLY, CDR2 FYNNEI. In DNA form, the CDR3 reads TGTGCCAGCACGGAGGGGACGAGACACGGGGCGTACACTGAAGCTTTCTTT. Protein: CASTEGTRHGAYTEAFF.

CDR3: CASSPDGTGGIGYTF. The CDR3, as DNA: TGTGCCAGCAGCCCCGATGGGACAGGAGGTATTGGCTACACCTTC. V gene TRBV5-6 combines with J gene TRBJ1-2, with 8 bases matching TRBD1. Germline V gene sequence: CDR1 SGHDT, CDR2 YYEEEE. The CDR3 spans 15 residues. V was clipped by 4 bases and J by 7 bases; unmatched bases: 12.

The rearrangement uses TRBV18 and TRBJ2-5; no clear D. The CDR3 spans 13 residues. CDR1 KGHSH and CDR2 LQKENI come from the germline V gene. V lost 3 bases, J lost 0 bases, and 5 bases lay in between. The CDR3 nucleotides read TGTGCCAGCTCACCTCCAAACCAAGAGACCCAGTACTTC. Residues: CASSPPNQETQYF.

V gene TRBV4-2 combines with J gene TRBJ2-3; TRBD2 matches 11 bases. CDR1 LGHNA and CDR2 YNFKEQ come from the germline V gene. This CDR3 has 20 amino acids. After removal of 0 bases from V and 3 bases from J, the junction contained 14 bases not matched to a gene. CDR3: CASSQDTGTSGMLSTDTQYF. The CDR3 region has the DNA TGTGCCAGCAGCCAAGATACGGGGACTAGCGGCATGCTCAGTACAGATACGCAGTATTTT.

The chain joins TRBV10-3 to TRBJ2-3; 12 nucleotides align to TRBD2. Per the germline V gene, CDR1 is ENHRY and CDR2 is SYGVKD. The CDR3 consists of 14 residues. The ends lost 6 bases at V and 4 bases at J; junction bases unmatched: 2. This CDR3 is CAIRSSGGADTQYF. The CDR3 DNA reads TGTGCCATCAGATCTAGCGGGGGGGCAGATACGCAGTATTTT.